This TCR beta chain was captured by sequencing in a study of blood T cell repertoires in COVID-19. This CDR3 comprises 18 residues. Germline lookup yields CDR1 MGHRA and CDR2 YSYEKL. The trim removed 1 base at V and 2 bases at J, leaving 5 bases unmatched. Clones were sequenced by immunoSEQ multiplex PCR, and TCRdb holds only the in-frame ones, with some missing. The sample yields 250,000 to 400,000 clones, 90% seen once. Seattle participants joined during active infection and were tracked over time. The TCR sequence derives from a woman aged 25-40 years with COVID-19, enrolled during active disease. The specimen was peripheral blood. The chain has TRBV4-1 and TRBJ2-2, with 12 bases that match TRBD2. The CDR3 loop is CASSQVSLAGGNTGELFF. In DNA form, the CDR3 reads TGCGCCAGCAGCCAAGTATCACTAGCGGGAGGAAACACCGGGGAGCTGTTTTTT.